The source of this T cell receptor (beta chain) is a study of regulatory T cells in long-lasting Graves disease. CDR3 regions were amplified by Arm-PCR using iRepertoire HTBI primers to build TCR beta libraries. Original handling: Identification across samples found 50 to 80 TRBV and around 15 TRBJ segments. MiXCR, run by TCRdb on the multiplex PCR reads, gives a single entry per CDR3 protein. In this record, the V and J calls reflect TCRdb's handling and not the investigators' own analysis. The table includes roughly 440,000 distinct CDR3 sequences, roughly 17% detected once. The CDR3 runs 15 residues. The V end lost 0 bases, the J end lost 4 bases, and 13 bases lay between the germline ends. Per germline, CDR1 GTSNPN and CDR2 SVGIG (reference sequence). The time point: newly diagnosed GD, antithyroid drugs for less than 3 months. There was RNA extracted from PBMCs, and the TCR library was made from it.

This sample was also put to use in a study of T cells in Graves' hyperthyroidism and ophthalmopathy. That report notes: Absent ophthalmopathy progression within 18 months defined stable Graves' hyperthyroidism. Diagnoses used clinical symptoms, serum thyroxine and TRAb, thyroid ultrasound and orbital computed tomography. Onset of ophthalmopathy came a median around 6.5 months after the model predicted it.

V is TRBV30 and J is TRBJ2-1; TRBD2 might be the D (6 bases). Specimen: peripheral blood mononuclear cells (PBMCs), collected at new diagnosis, from a patient treated with antithyroid drugs. The TCR was taken from a woman aged 18-29 years with Graves disease. The CDR3 DNA reads as TGTGCCTGGAGTGTTTGGCGGGAAAAGTACAATGAGCAGTTCTTC. Protein sequence: CAWSVWREKYNEQFF. Looking up the rest from reference TRBV30 and TRBJ2-1 gives the full variable domain: SQTIHQWPATLVQPVGSPLSLECTVEGTSNPNLYWYRQAAGRGLQLLFYSVGIGQISSEVPQNLSASRPQDRQFILSSKKLLLSDSGFYLCAWSVWREKYNEQFFGPGTRLTVL.